This is a list of T cell receptor beta chains from one sample in a study of CD8+ T cells in alopecia areata. Method: immunoSEQ multiplex PCR; TCRdb's copy keeps in-frame clones and lacks some. The sample includes 150,000 to 200,000 clones, roughly 60% of them seen just once. The sample in question was CD4+ T cells sorted from blood, obtained at week 24, from a patient treated with tofacitinib. Every receptor here comes from a human donor with alopecia areata. Both conserved end residues are part of each CDR3. The D gene is left open where the match is weak. Size is omitted from some rows. Given values are once, few, many or a class for expanded clones.

j_gene: TRBJ2-5; v_gene: TRBV7-9; d_gene: TRBD1; abundance: -; CDR3aa: CASSPSGQGALKTQYF; CDR3nt: TGTGCCAGCAGCCCCTCGGGACAGGGGGCTTTGAAGACCCAGTACTTC
j_gene: TRBJ2-7; v_gene: TRBV29-1; d_gene: -; abundance: -; CDR3aa: CSVEHSYEQYF; CDR3nt: TGCAGCGTTGAACACTCCTACGAGCAGTACTTC
j_gene: TRBJ2-1; v_gene: TRBV2; d_gene: TRBD2; abundance: -; CDR3aa: CASSEVVTAGGFF; CDR3nt: TGTGCCAGCAGTGAAGTCGTTACCGCGGGGGGGTTCTTC
j_gene: TRBJ1-1; v_gene: TRBV10-1; d_gene: -; abundance: -; CDR3aa: CASSLGTMNTEAFF; CDR3nt: TGCGCCAGCAGTCTTGGGACAATGAACACTGAAGCTTTCTTT
j_gene: TRBJ1-6; v_gene: TRBV5-6; d_gene: -; abundance: -; CDR3aa: CASRETVSSYNSPLHF; CDR3nt: TGTGCCAGCAGGGAGACAGTGAGCTCCTATAATTCACCCCTCCACTTT
j_gene: TRBJ2-1; v_gene: TRBV13; d_gene: -; abundance: -; CDR3aa: CASSLEEGANEQFF; CDR3nt: TGTGCCAGCAGCTTAGAGGAGGGGGCTAATGAGCAGTTCTTC
j_gene: TRBJ2-1; v_gene: TRBV29-1; d_gene: -; abundance: -; CDR3aa: CSVETLNEQFF; CDR3nt: TGCAGCGTTGAGACCCTCAATGAGCAGTTCTTC
j_gene: TRBJ1-1; v_gene: TRBV18; d_gene: TRBD1; abundance: few; CDR3aa: CASSPPGQGAEAFF; CDR3nt: TGTGCCAGCTCACCACCGGGACAGGGTGCGGAAGCTTTCTTT
j_gene: TRBJ1-3; v_gene: TRBV9; d_gene: -; abundance: -; CDR3aa: CASSVGGRRISGNTIYF; CDR3nt: TGTGCCAGCAGCGTAGGGGGGAGGCGGATCTCTGGAAACACCATATATTTT
j_gene: TRBJ2-7; v_gene: TRBV11-3; d_gene: TRBD1; abundance: -; CDR3aa: CASSLILGQGTYEQYF; CDR3nt: TGTGCCAGCAGCTTAATACTTGGACAGGGGACCTACGAGCAGTACTTC
j_gene: TRBJ2-5; v_gene: TRBV7-9; d_gene: TRBD2; abundance: -; CDR3aa: CASSPTLLAGGTQYF; CDR3nt: TGTGCCAGCAGCCCAACCCTGCTAGCGGGGGGTACCCAGTACTTC
j_gene: TRBJ2-7; v_gene: TRBV5-1; d_gene: TRBD2; abundance: -; CDR3aa: CASSMREGYEQYF; CDR3nt: TGCGCCAGCAGCATGCGGGAGGGGTACGAGCAGTACTTC
j_gene: TRBJ2-3; v_gene: TRBV30; d_gene: -; abundance: once; CDR3aa: CAWSVSGTRTDTQYF; CDR3nt: TGTGCCTGGAGTGTGAGCGGAACACGCACAGATACGCAGTATTTT
j_gene: TRBJ2-1; v_gene: TRBV19; d_gene: -; abundance: -; CDR3aa: CASSSLSAPFNEQFF; CDR3nt: TGTGCCAGTAGTTCCCTCAGTGCCCCTTTCAATGAGCAGTTCTTC
j_gene: TRBJ2-7; v_gene: TRBV29-1; d_gene: TRBD1; abundance: -; CDR3aa: CSVVIMEAGGPYEQYF; CDR3nt: TGCAGCGTTGTCATTATGGAGGCAGGGGGCCCGTACGAGCAGTACTTC
j_gene: TRBJ1-2; v_gene: TRBV30; d_gene: TRBD1; abundance: -; CDR3aa: CAWSGTGDGYTF; CDR3nt: TGTGCCTGGAGTGGGACAGGGGATGGCTACACCTTC
j_gene: TRBJ1-5; v_gene: TRBV9; d_gene: -; abundance: -; CDR3aa: CASSSRGHPRYSNQPQHF; CDR3nt: TGTGCCAGCAGCAGCCGAGGACATCCCAGATACAGCAATCAGCCCCAGCATTTT
j_gene: TRBJ2-2; v_gene: TRBV30; d_gene: -; abundance: -; CDR3aa: CAWRTNTGLPLELFF; CDR3nt: TGTGCCTGGAGAACCAATACGGGACTTCCATTGGAGCTGTTTTTT
j_gene: TRBJ2-7; v_gene: TRBV5-1; d_gene: TRBD1; abundance: once; CDR3aa: CASTNWGQPPYEQYF; CDR3nt: TGCGCCAGCACCAACTGGGGACAGCCCCCCTACGAGCAGTACTTC
j_gene: TRBJ1-2; v_gene: TRBV5-1; d_gene: -; abundance: -; CDR3aa: CASSPTTANYGYTF; CDR3nt: TGCGCCAGCAGCCCTACGACAGCTAACTATGGCTACACCTTC
j_gene: TRBJ2-6; v_gene: TRBV9; d_gene: -; abundance: few; CDR3aa: CASSVGDHAISGANVLTF; CDR3nt: TGTGCCAGCAGCGTAGGGGACCACGCAATCTCTGGGGCCAACGTCCTGACTTTC
j_gene: TRBJ2-7; v_gene: TRBV14; d_gene: -; abundance: -; CDR3aa: CASSPRAGFLQYF; CDR3nt: TGTGCCAGCAGTCCCCGGGCGGGGTTTTTGCAGTACTTC
j_gene: TRBJ1-4; v_gene: TRBV29-1; d_gene: TRBD1; abundance: -; CDR3aa: CSVAGGDEKLFF; CDR3nt: TGCAGCGTTGCAGGGGGGGATGAAAAACTGTTTTTT
j_gene: TRBJ2-7; v_gene: TRBV29-1; d_gene: -; abundance: few; CDR3aa: CSVGVAANSYEQYF; CDR3nt: TGCAGCGTTGGGGTAGCGGCGAACTCCTACGAGCAGTACTTC
j_gene: TRBJ2-3; v_gene: TRBV6-1; d_gene: -; abundance: -; CDR3aa: CASSGATDTQYF; CDR3nt: TGTGCCAGCAGTGGAGCTACAGATACGCAGTATTTT
j_gene: TRBJ1-5; v_gene: TRBV5-6; d_gene: TRBD1; abundance: -; CDR3aa: CASSLTGGVNQPQHF; CDR3nt: TGTGCCAGCAGCTTGACAGGGGGAGTCAATCAGCCCCAGCATTTT
j_gene: TRBJ2-1; v_gene: TRBV14; d_gene: -; abundance: -; CDR3aa: CASSQDRLFEQFF; CDR3nt: TGTGCCAGCAGCCAAGATCGACTATTTGAGCAGTTCTTC
j_gene: TRBJ2-7; v_gene: TRBV2; d_gene: -; abundance: many; CDR3aa: CASSATAYEQYF; CDR3nt: TGTGCCAGCAGTGCTACGGCTTACGAGCAGTACTTC
j_gene: TRBJ2-5; v_gene: TRBV29-1; d_gene: -; abundance: few; CDR3aa: CSVGRGVQETQYF; CDR3nt: TGCAGCGTTGGGAGGGGGGTACAAGAGACCCAGTACTTC
j_gene: TRBJ1-1; v_gene: TRBV29-1; d_gene: -; abundance: -; CDR3aa: CSVDKGQVGTEAFF; CDR3nt: TGCAGCGTCGATAAGGGGCAGGTAGGAACTGAAGCTTTCTTT
j_gene: TRBJ2-2; v_gene: TRBV2; d_gene: TRBD2; abundance: -; CDR3aa: CASTTRSGVGPGELFF; CDR3nt: TGTGCCAGCACAACACGGAGCGGGGTGGGACCCGGGGAGCTGTTTTTT
j_gene: TRBJ1-2; v_gene: TRBV30; d_gene: -; abundance: -; CDR3aa: CAWTRDPYGYTF; CDR3nt: TGTGCCTGGACCCGGGACCCTTATGGCTACACCTTC
j_gene: TRBJ1-2; v_gene: TRBV4-1; d_gene: -; abundance: -; CDR3aa: CASSQDGGGDYGYTF; CDR3nt: TGCGCCAGCAGCCAAGACGGAGGGGGTGACTATGGCTACACCTTC
j_gene: TRBJ1-6; v_gene: TRBV5-1; d_gene: -; abundance: -; CDR3aa: CASSLSGDASPLHF; CDR3nt: TGCGCCAGCAGCTTATCAGGTGATGCTTCACCCCTCCACTTT
j_gene: TRBJ1-2; v_gene: TRBV20-1; d_gene: -; abundance: -; CDR3aa: CSAQRGYTF; CDR3nt: TGCAGTGCACAGCGCGGCTACACCTTC
j_gene: TRBJ1-2; v_gene: TRBV30; d_gene: TRBD1; abundance: -; CDR3aa: CAWTGTGDYGYTF; CDR3nt: TGTGCCTGGACCGGGACAGGGGACTATGGCTACACCTTC
j_gene: TRBJ1-5; v_gene: TRBV7-2; d_gene: -; abundance: few; CDR3aa: CASGTGLGNQPQHF; CDR3nt: TGTGCCAGCGGGACCGGGCTCGGCAATCAGCCCCAGCATTTT
j_gene: TRBJ2-3; v_gene: TRBV5-1; d_gene: -; abundance: -; CDR3aa: CASSLSGNTQYF; CDR3nt: TGCGCCAGCAGCTTGTCGGGGAATACGCAGTATTTT
j_gene: TRBJ1-4; v_gene: TRBV15; d_gene: -; abundance: few; CDR3aa: CATSRREANEKLFF; CDR3nt: TGTGCCACCAGCAGGCGTGAAGCAAATGAAAAACTGTTTTTT
j_gene: TRBJ1-2; v_gene: TRBV30; d_gene: TRBD1; abundance: -; CDR3aa: CAWSVISATYGTGHANYGYTF; CDR3nt: TGTGCCTGGAGTGTAATTTCGGCCACCTACGGGACAGGGCATGCTAACTATGGCTACACCTTC
j_gene: TRBJ2-2; v_gene: TRBV7-3; d_gene: -; abundance: -; CDR3aa: CASSSSLGGPSTGELFF; CDR3nt: TGTGCCAGCAGCTCCTCTTTGGGGGGGCCTAGCACCGGGGAGCTGTTTTTT
j_gene: TRBJ2-7; v_gene: TRBV30; d_gene: -; abundance: -; CDR3aa: CAWSVRSGKYEQYF; CDR3nt: TGTGCCTGGAGTGTACGGTCGGGGAAGTACGAGCAGTACTTC
j_gene: TRBJ1-1; v_gene: TRBV5-6; d_gene: -; abundance: -; CDR3aa: CASSLAGADTEAFF; CDR3nt: TGTGCCAGCAGCTTGGCAGGGGCTGACACTGAAGCTTTCTTT
j_gene: TRBJ1-2; v_gene: TRBV30; d_gene: -; abundance: -; CDR3aa: CAWRDQPLRGYGYTF; CDR3nt: TGTGCCTGGAGGGACCAACCCCTTAGAGGCTATGGCTACACCTTC
j_gene: TRBJ1-1; v_gene: TRBV14; d_gene: TRBD1; abundance: -; CDR3aa: CASSQGQGAPGTEAFF; CDR3nt: TGTGCCAGCAGCCAAGGACAGGGGGCGCCGGGGACTGAAGCTTTCTTT
j_gene: TRBJ2-1; v_gene: TRBV30; d_gene: TRBD2; abundance: -; CDR3aa: CAWSLYPTGGSFYNEQFF; CDR3nt: TGTGCCTGGAGTCTCTACCCTACGGGGGGGTCTTTCTACAATGAGCAGTTCTTC
j_gene: TRBJ2-5; v_gene: TRBV25-1; d_gene: TRBD1; abundance: -; CDR3aa: CASLSRGFQETQYF; CDR3nt: TGTGCCAGCCTCTCCAGGGGGTTTCAAGAGACCCAGTACTTC
j_gene: TRBJ1-2; v_gene: TRBV5-6; d_gene: -; abundance: few; CDR3aa: CASSSVLLPNYGYTF; CDR3nt: TGTGCCAGCAGCTCGGTCCTACTCCCAAACTATGGCTACACCTTC